Presented here are 8 T cell receptor beta chains from one specimen sequenced in a study of blood T cell repertoires in COVID-19. Libraries were prepared by immunoSEQ multiplex PCR; TCRdb keeps only in-frame clonotypes and omits some of them. This repertoire shows tens of thousands of clones, roughly 80% found once; its top ten account for about 10%. The sample taken for sequencing was peripheral blood. The receptors originated from a man in his 60s with acute or convalescent COVID-19.

The rearrangement links TRBV5-4 to TRBJ1-6; D might be TRBD1 (6 bases). The CDR3 is 18 residues long. The germline V gene encodes CDR1 SGHNT and CDR2 YYREEE (reference sequence). Between the trimmed V and J ends, which lost 7 bases and 5 bases, there was a span of 25 bases. CDR3 loop: CASGRDGDTGPDNSPLHF. In nucleotides, the CDR3 is TGTGCCAGCGGACGCGACGGGGACACCGGGCCAGATAATTCACCCCTCCACTTT. Drawing the rest from reference TRBV5-4 and TRBJ1-6, the complete variable domain is ETGVTQSPTHLIKTRGQQVTLRCSSQSGHNTVSWYQQALGQGPQFIFQYYREEENGRGNFPPRFSGLQFPNYSSELNVNALELDDSALYLCASGRDGDTGPDNSPLHFGNGTRLTVT.

This clone came up a few times. This chain uses TRBV10-2 with TRBJ2-2; TRBD1 matches at 8 bases. The germline gives CDR1 WSHSY, CDR2 SAAADI. Trimming at V came to 6 bases and at J to 0 bases, leaving 6 bases not matched to a gene. CDR3 length: 16 amino acids. CDR3 protein: CASRVTGAANTGELFF. For the CDR3, the DNA is TGCGCCAGCAGGGTGACAGGGGCCGCGAACACCGGGGAGCTGTTTTTT.

The chain recombines TRBV9 with TRBJ1-2, with D possibly being TRBD1 (5 bases). This CDR3 contains 14 residues. The V gene lost 2 bases and the J gene lost 3 bases, with 11 bases spanning the gap. Per germline, CDR1 SGDLS and CDR2 YYNGEE. DNA of the CDR3: TGTGCCAGCAGCGTTTTATGGGGCGACTATGGCTACACCTTC. Translation gives CASSVLWGDYGYTF.

This clone was seen a single time. The rearrangement joins TRBV10-3 to TRBJ2-7, with D uncertain. The germline CDR1 and CDR2 sequences are ENHRY and SYGVKD. The CDR3 runs 13 residues. Between the trimmed V and J ends, which lost 8 bases and 3 bases, there was a span of 14 bases. The CDR3 protein is CAIQGTGDYEQYF. The DNA of the CDR3 is TGTGCCATCCAAGGAACCGGAGACTACGAGCAGTACTTC.

J is TRBJ1-1 and V is TRBV3-1 (or the pseudogene TRBV3-2); 8 bases line up with TRBD1. CDR1 LGHDT and CDR2 YNNKEL come from the germline V gene (reference sequence). The CDR3 has 15 residues. The V segment lost 3 bases and the J segment 1 base; nucleotides outside the gene matches: 4. CDR3: CASSQAGTGNTEAFF. CDR3 DNA: TGTGCCAGCAGCCAGGCCGGGACAGGGAACACTGAAGCTTTCTTT.

This clone was picked up a small number of times. The CDR3 region has the DNA TGTGCCAGCAGTGAAGACAGGGCCGAGGCGGGCTACACCTTC. Residues: CASSEDRAEAGYTF. The chain recombines TRBV2 with TRBJ1-2; tentatively, D is TRBD1 (6 bases). V gave up 1 base and J gave up 8 bases, with 14 bases separating them. Germline values: CDR1 SNHLY, CDR2 FYNNEI. The CDR3 runs 14 residues.

The gene calls are TRBV19 and TRBJ1-6; D is unresolved. V gave up 4 bases and J gave up 0 bases, with 16 bases separating them. Germline CDR1 reads LNHDA; CDR2 reads SQIVND (reference sequence). CDR3 length equals 18 residues. Written as DNA, the CDR3 is TGTGCCAGTAGTACCCCCCAGACATCCTACTCCTATAATTCACCCCTCCACTTT. Its protein is CASSTPQTSYSYNSPLHF. Together with reference TRBV19 and TRBJ1-6, the CDR3 gives the full variable domain: DGGITQSPKYLFRKEGQNVTLSCEQNLNHDAMYWYRQDPGQGLRLIYYSQIVNDFQKGDIAEGYSVSREKKESFPLTVTSAQKNPTAFYLCASSTPQTSYSYNSPLHFGNGTRLTVT.

This clone was seen only once. The rearrangement joins TRBV21-1 to TRBJ1-5. TRBV21-1 is recorded as a pseudogene. CDR3 length: 16 residues. Here the CDR3 DNA reads TGTGCCAGCAGCCCCCCGGGAAGCGATCCCCATCAGCCCCAGCATTTT. This gives the protein CASSPPGSDPHQPQHF.